These T cell receptor beta chains were read from a single sample in a study of CD8+CD57+ T cells in acquired aplastic anemia. TCRdb fed the reads into MiXCR, producing one record per CDR3 protein. The sample has fewer than 250,000 distinct CDR3 sequences; roughly 50% are singletons. Sequenced input: sorted CD4+, CD8+, or CD8+CD57+ T cells (not recorded which) from PBMCs. Source of these receptors: a human donor with aplastic anemia. Each CDR3 is given without its conserved first and last residue. Each record gives: V gene, clone size, J gene, CDR3 protein. Rows give clone size only sometimes, using once, few, many, or a class for an expanded clone.

TRBV12-3/TRBV12-4	NA	TRBJ1-2	ASRSGQLYGYT
TRBV7-9	once	TRBJ1-4	ASSGTYRDRQATNEKLF
TRBV5-1	many	TRBJ1-1	ASSLGPVNTEAF
TRBV25-1	many	TRBJ2-6	ASIPRSGIASGANALT
TRBV5-1	many	TRBJ1-1	ASSLAPSWGAGGEAF
TRBV10-3	NA	TRBJ1-1	AIGDPSSTDTEAF
TRBV19	many	TRBJ1-3	ASSITGDRGNTIY
TRBV10-1	many	TRBJ2-3	ASSGLSGTDTQY
TRBV19	NA	TRBJ2-3	ASKRQANTDTQY
TRBV24-1	NA	TRBJ2-1	ATSDPRSYNEQF
TRBV6-5	NA	TRBJ2-7	ASSPGANYEQY
TRBV19	NA	TRBJ2-7	ATRQGASEQY
TRBV12-3/TRBV12-4	NA	TRBJ1-2	ASSDRVFGYT
TRBV5-4	many	TRBJ2-3	ASSLGGQDSTDTQY
TRBV20-1	many	TRBJ1-6	SAWGGQYNSPLH
TRBV29-1	NA	TRBJ2-7	SVEDGGRYEQY
TRBV20-1	NA	TRBJ2-7	SAKGVEGYEQY
TRBV20-1	NA	TRBJ2-2	SARKASTGELF
TRBV20-1	few	TRBJ2-5	SARQSFGQVQETQY
TRBV25-1	NA	TRBJ1-2	ASSGTRDYGYT
TRBV3-1	many	TRBJ2-7	ASSQTRDPRSYEQY
TRBV18	NA	TRBJ1-1	ASSPPSRPNTEAF
TRBV10-3	NA	TRBJ2-1	AISRGVGARSNEQF
TRBV6-5	NA	TRBJ1-3	ASSLGTDGNTIY
TRBV6-1	many	TRBJ2-5	ASTYIETQY
TRBV10-3	NA	TRBJ2-2	AIKGDTGELF
TRBV5-5	many	TRBJ1-1	ASSYRSAEAF
TRBV25-1	NA	TRBJ2-3	ASSESLAGLTTDTQY
TRBV15	NA	TRBJ2-5	ATSTRQGQETQY
TRBV18	few	TRBJ1-2	ASSPPRLLYGYT
TRBV20-1	many	TRBJ2-5	SARGGVETQY
TRBV5-1	NA	TRBJ2-1	ASSLTLDYNEQF
TRBV2	once	TRBJ1-2	ASSVGVDYGYT
TRBV10-3	NA	TRBJ1-5	AISESRERQPQH
TRBV6-1	many	TRBJ1-2	ASSEVGQRYGYT
TRBV3-1	NA	TRBJ2-5	ASSPYRAYQETQY
TRBV5-6	NA	TRBJ2-5	ASSSGGGRKCQETQY
TRBV7-9	few	TRBJ2-3	ASSPGTSGVTDTQY
TRBV5-1	NA	TRBJ2-2	ASSRAGGVTGELF
TRBV5-1	many	TRBJ1-4	ASSLAQIRTGNEKLF
TRBV25-1	NA	TRBJ2-7	ASSEGRGLSYEQY
TRBV24-1	NA	TRBJ2-5	ATSDPGRETQY